What follows are 14 T cell receptor beta chains derived from one specimen sequenced in a study of a mutant IDH1 vaccine in newly diagnosed glioma. The sample's time point: week 5, during vaccination. Each dose of the vaccine consisted of 300 ug of mutant IDH1 20-mer peptide, with topical imiquimod. No cognate antigen is known for these TCRs. Sequenced by immunoSEQ multiplex PCR; TCRdb stores in-frame clones only, minus some. The sample yields around 78,000 clones, 75% to 95% seen once. Sequencing used PBMCs, obtained from a glioma patient whose treatment included an IDH1 peptide vaccine. Receptor source: a woman aged 45-65 years with glioma.

The rearrangement joins TRBV5-4 to TRBJ1-6; D remains ambiguous. The CDR3 loop spans 16 amino acids. The ends were cut back, 1 base at V and 0 bases at J, with 8 bases in the middle. The germline V gene has CDR1 SGHNT and CDR2 YYREEE (reference sequence). This chain's CDR3 is CASSLIKGSYNSPLHF. In DNA, the CDR3 is TGTGCCAGCAGCTTGATAAAGGGCTCCTATAATTCACCCCTCCACTTT.

The genes are TRBV4-1 and TRBJ1-2; a weak D match, TRBD1 (6 bases). Germline assignment: CDR1 MGHRA and CDR2 YSYEKL. The CDR3 contains 13 residues. V shed 1 base and J shed 13 bases, with 16 bases lying between them. CDR3 sequence (DNA): TGCGCCAGCAGCCAAGGCCCGAGGGGGGTAGGCACCTTC. It translates to CASSQGPRGVGTF.

V and J are TRBV28 and TRBJ1-3; D ambiguous. CDR1 is MDHEN and CDR2 is SYDVKM in the germline V gene. Trimming took off 3 bases at V and 0 bases at J, with 12 bases between the two ends. This CDR3 is 16 amino acids long. The CDR3 nucleotides are TGTGCCAGCAGTTTCCCCCGACTTTACTCTGGAAACACCATATATTTT. Translating it yields CASSFPRLYSGNTIYF. The whole variable domain, remainder taken from reference TRBV28 and TRBJ1-3, is DVKVTQSSRYLVKRTGEKVFLECVQDMDHENMFWYRQDPGLGLRLIYFSYDVKMKEKGDIPEGYSVSREKKERFSLILESASTNQTSMYLCASSFPRLYSGNTIYFGEGSWLTVV.

The J gene is TRBJ1-4, the V gene TRBV5-1, with 7 bases fitting TRBD1. J was trimmed by 3 bases and V by 3 bases; bases with no gene match: 5. Germline assignment: CDR1 SGHRS and CDR2 YFSETQ. The CDR3 is made up of 15 amino acids. CDR3 residues: CASSSQGRPNEKLFF. The CDR3 bases are TGCGCCAGCAGCTCACAGGGGAGGCCTAATGAAAAACTGTTTTTT. The full variable domain, rest sourced from reference TRBV5-1 and TRBJ1-4, is KAGVTQTPRYLIKTRGQQVTLSCSPISGHRSVSWYQQTPGQGLQFLFEYFSETQRNKGNFPGRFSGRQFSNSRSEMNVSTLELGDSALYLCASSSQGRPNEKLFFGSGTQLSVL.

The rearrangement links TRBV7-6 to TRBJ2-1, with 14 positions matching TRBD2. The CDR3 contains 20 residues. CDR1 SGHVS and CDR2 FNYEAQ come from the germline V gene. Germline trimming cut 5 bases from V and 2 bases from J; bases unmatched to any gene: 14. For the CDR3, the DNA is TGTGCCAGCAGCCTGGAAGCGGGACTAGCGGGAGTTTGGACCTACAATGAGCAGTTCTTC. Translated: CASSLEAGLAGVWTYNEQFF. Filled out from reference TRBV7-6 and TRBJ2-1, the complete variable domain reads GAGVSQSPRYKVTKRGQDVALRCDPISGHVSLYWYRQALGQGPEFLTYFNYEAQQDKSGLPNDRFSAERPEGSISTLTIQRTEQRDSAMYRCASSLEAGLAGVWTYNEQFFGPGTRLTVL.

V and J are TRBV7-2 and TRBJ2-4, with 7 bases aligning to TRBD1. The V gene end was trimmed by 3 bases and the J gene end by 4 bases; junction bases not matched to a gene: 3. This CDR3 contains 14 residues. CDR1 and CDR2 from the germline V gene are SGHTA and FQGNSA. The CDR3 loop reads CASSFTGVKNIQYF. CDR3 nucleotides: TGTGCCAGCAGCTTTACAGGGGTGAAAAACATTCAGTACTTC.

The rearrangement joins TRBV7-6 to TRBJ1-4, with D unclear. The CDR3 length is 14 residues. V was shortened by 1 base and J by 7 bases, with 10 bases between the two germline ends. Germline V CDR1 and CDR2: SGHVS, FNYEAQ. CDR3 nucleotide sequence: TGTGCCAGCAGCTTAGTGGGGAATAGTGAAAAACTGTTTTTT. Amino acid sequence: CASSLVGNSEKLFF.

The chain has TRBV6-1 and TRBJ2-7, with TRBD1 identical over 7 bases. Looked up from germline, CDR1 is MNHNS and CDR2 is SASEGT. The J segment lost 2 bases and the V segment lost 8 bases, leaving 6 bases of the junction unmatched. The CDR3 length is 13 residues. CDR3 sequence reads: CASGGGQAYEQYF. The CDR3 DNA reads TGTGCCAGCGGTGGTGGACAGGCCTACGAGCAGTACTTC.

This clone occurred a few times. The genes are TRBV7-8 and TRBJ1-2, with D possibly TRBD1 on 5 matching bases. The CDR3 totals 15 residues. Germline-derived CDR1 and CDR2 are SGHVS and FQNEAQ. The V end lost 1 base, the J end lost 4 bases, and 13 bases lay between the germline ends. In nucleotides, the CDR3 is TGTGCCAGCAGCTTAGAGTTTTCACAGGTCTATGGCTACACCTTC. It is translated as CASSLEFSQVYGYTF.

This chain connects TRBV5-1 to TRBJ2-7, with D possibly matching TRBD1 (5 bases). The V end lost 1 base, the J end lost 5 bases, and 13 bases lay between the germline ends. The CDR3 is made up of 14 amino acids. The V gene's germline CDR1 is SGHRS and CDR2 YFSETQ. The CDR3 DNA is TGCGCCAGCAGCTTGAGCAGGGTCCCCCACGAGCAGTACTTC. Protein product: CASSLSRVPHEQYF.

The genes are TRBV10-3 and TRBJ2-7; no clear D gene. V lost 2 bases to trimming and J lost 1 base, with 12 bases between them. This CDR3 contains 15 residues. Germline loops: CDR1 ENHRY, CDR2 SYGVKD. DNA of the CDR3: TGTGCCATCAGTGAGGTGAGACAAGGATCCTACGAGCAGTACTTC. Translated, it gives CAISEVRQGSYEQYF.

The table lists this clone with a count of one. The chain combines TRBV27 with TRBJ2-3; D is unclear. Germline-derived CDR1 and CDR2 are MNHEY and SMNVEV (reference sequence). Trimming took off 2 bases at V and 0 bases at J, with 3 bases between the two ends. The CDR3 runs 13 residues. This chain's CDR3 is CASSLVSTDTQYF. The CDR3 nucleotides read TGTGCCAGCAGTTTAGTGAGCACAGATACGCAGTATTTT.

A single count supports this clone. DNA for the CDR3: TGTGCCAGCAGTCGAAAGGCGGGAGCCATCACCGGGGAGCTGTTTTTT. The encoded protein is CASSRKAGAITGELFF. The J gene is TRBJ2-2, the V gene TRBV7-9; 7 bases are a match to TRBD2. V shed 6 bases and J 4 bases; nucleotides not matched to a gene: 11. The CDR3 is made up of 16 amino acids. Germline V gene data show CDR1 as SEHNR and CDR2 as FQNEAQ (reference sequence). Combining the CDR3 with reference TRBV7-9 and TRBJ2-2 gives the whole variable domain DTGVSQNPRHKITKRGQNVTFRCDPISEHNRLYWYRQTLGQGPEFLTYFQNEAQLEKSRLLSDRFSAERPKGSFSTLEIQRTEQGDSAMYLCASSRKAGAITGELFFGEGSRLTVL.

This chain joins TRBV27 and TRBJ1-5; D is unresolved. In germline, CDR1 is MNHEY, CDR2 SMNVEV (reference sequence). This CDR3 has 13 amino acids. The V gene lost 0 bases and the J gene lost 6 bases, with 6 bases spanning the gap. CDR3 protein: CASSLSPAQPQHF. Here the CDR3 DNA reads TGTGCCAGCAGTTTATCCCCCGCTCAGCCCCAGCATTTT.